Presented here are 18 T cell receptor beta chains from one specimen sequenced in a study of immune cell composition in non-small cell lung cancer. Assay used: immunoSEQ multiplex PCR; TCRdb lists only in-frame clones, some missing. The table shows roughly 1,700 clones, with around 80% occurring only once. Sequencing was performed on lung tumor tissue. The receptors stem from a human donor with non-small cell lung cancer.

This rearrangement joins TRBV15 to TRBJ2-1; 11 nucleotides match TRBD2. V shed 8 bases and J 6 bases; nucleotides not matched to a gene: 9. The germline gives CDR1 LNHNV, CDR2 YYDKDF (reference sequence). The CDR3 has 15 residues. CDR3 amino acids: CATCLAGGPVNEQFF. The CDR3 nucleotides are TGTGCCACCTGTTTAGCGGGAGGGCCAGTCAATGAGCAGTTCTTC. The variable domain in full, with the rest retrieved from reference TRBV15 and TRBJ2-1, is DAMVIQNPRYQVTQFGKPVTLSCSQTLNHNVMYWYQQKSSQAPKLLFHYYDKDFNNEADTPDNFQSRRPNTSFCFLDIRSPGLGDTAMYLCATCLAGGPVNEQFFGPGTRLTVL.

The chain is built from TRBV29-1 and TRBJ1-2; D is unclear. Germline CDR1 reads SQVTM; CDR2 reads ANQGSEA. The CDR3 runs 14 residues. The ends were cut back, 7 bases at V and 5 bases at J, with 20 bases in the middle. The CDR3 reads CSAKLSGALYGYTF. As DNA, the CDR3 is TGCAGCGCTAAACTTTCAGGTGCACTTTATGGCTACACCTTC.

This clone appeared a few times. V is TRBV9 and J is TRBJ2-7; D is perhaps TRBD2 (5 bases). V was cut by 4 bases and J by 6 bases, with 20 bases left in between. This CDR3 is 15 amino acids long. The germline gives CDR1 SGDLS, CDR2 YYNGEE. CDR3 sequence: CASSLGPVGGFEQYF. The CDR3 nucleotides are TGTGCCAGCAGCCTAGGACCGGTCGGAGGTTTCGAGCAGTACTTC.

This chain joins TRBV30 and TRBJ2-7, with TRBD1 as a possible D gene (5 bases). The CDR3 is 12 amino acids. Trimming stripped 3 bases from V and 5 bases from J, with 11 bases between. The germline CDR1 and CDR2 sequences are GTSNPN and SVGIG (reference sequence). The CDR3 DNA reads as TGTGCCTGGAGGGCAGGGCGTCACGAGCAGTACTTC. This translates into CAWRAGRHEQYF.

This rearrangement joins TRBV28 to TRBJ2-1, with TRBD2 identical over 8 bases. The V segment lost 7 bases and the J segment 6 bases; nucleotides outside the gene matches: 11. The germline gives CDR1 MDHEN, CDR2 SYDVKM. This CDR3 spans 15 amino acids. The CDR3 sequence: CASTTPGLERNEQFF. The CDR3 bases are TGTGCCAGCACTACTCCGGGACTAGAACGCAATGAGCAGTTCTTC.

The chain recombines TRBV29-1 with TRBJ1-1, with 7 positions matching TRBD1. The CDR3 spans 13 residues. CDR1 and CDR2 from the germline V gene are SQVTM and ANQGSEA. After removal of 6 bases from V and 1 base from J, the junction contained 5 bases not matched to a gene. The CDR3 coding sequence is TGCAGCGTCCGACAGGGTGCGAACACTGAAGCTTTCTTT. This sequence encodes CSVRQGANTEAFF.

The chain recombines TRBV7-9 with TRBJ1-4; the D is unclear. The CDR3 runs 14 residues. Trimming shortened V by 1 base and J by 8 bases, and 11 bases separated the two germline ends. CDR1 is SEHNR and CDR2 is FQNEAQ in the germline V gene (reference sequence). The CDR3 DNA reads as TGTGCCAGCAGCTTAGGAGGGCTCTGGGAAAAACTGTTTTTT. Amino acids: CASSLGGLWEKLFF.

The chain's CDR3 is CASKIGQGPNQPQHF. In nucleotides, the CDR3 is TGTGCCAGCAAAATCGGCCAGGGGCCCAATCAGCCCCAGCATTTT. This chain joins TRBV27 and TRBJ1-5, with a weak D call TRBD1 (6 bases). The V and J ends lost 7 bases and 3 bases respectively, with 16 bases between them. CDR1 is MNHEY, CDR2 SMNVEV, per germline (reference sequence). The CDR3 length is 15 residues.

The CDR3 nucleotides read TGCGCCAGCAGCTTGGGGGCTTACTATGGCTACACCTTC. Protein product: CASSLGAYYGYTF. The chain couples TRBV5-1 to TRBJ1-2; D not certain. The CDR3 is 13 amino acids. The germline gives CDR1 SGHRS, CDR2 YFSETQ. Trimming left V 0 bases short and J 3 bases short, with 6 bases between.

The V call is TRBV5-5, the J call TRBJ2-7, with 12 bases identical to TRBD2. After removal of 0 bases from V and 3 bases from J, the junction contained 1 base not matched to a gene. Germline values: CDR1 SGHKS, CDR2 YYEKEE (reference sequence). The CDR3 contains 15 residues. The CDR3, as DNA: TGTGCCAGCAGCTTGGGGACTAGCGGGATCTACGAGCAGTACTTC. This codes for CASSLGTSGIYEQYF.

The chain joins TRBV7-2 to TRBJ1-5, with 7 bases lining up with TRBD1. The CDR3 runs to 15 residues. Trimming removed 5 bases from V and 7 bases from J; junction bases left unmatched: 11. Germline CDR1 SGHTA, CDR2 FQGNSA. The CDR3 is CASSPRQGLGQPQHF. The CDR3 DNA follows: TGTGCCAGCAGCCCGAGACAGGGCCTTGGACAGCCCCAGCATTTT.

CDR3 loop: CATSRERGWGQETQYF. As DNA, the CDR3 is TGTGCCACCAGCAGAGAGCGCGGGTGGGGCCAAGAGACCCAGTACTTC. The chain carries TRBV15 and TRBJ2-5; TRBD2 is a possible D gene (5 bases). CDR3 size: 16 residues. With 0 bases removed from V and 1 base from J, the gap between germline ends came to 12 bases. The germline CDR1 and CDR2 sequences are LNHNV and YYDKDF (reference sequence).

The chain combines TRBV9 with TRBJ2-2; tentative D call: TRBD2 (5 bases). V gave up 2 bases and J gave up 6 bases, with 11 bases separating them. This CDR3 is 14 amino acids long. CDR1 is SGDLS and CDR2 is YYNGEE in the germline V gene. The CDR3 DNA follows: TGTGCCAGCAGCGTGCAAGTGGGAGCCGGGGAGCTGTTTTTT. The encoded protein is CASSVQVGAGELFF.

The chain recombines TRBV13 with TRBJ2-1; no clear D gene. Trimming shortened V by 8 bases and J by 9 bases, and 17 bases separated the two germline ends. CDR1 is PRHDT, CDR2 FYEKMQ, per germline (reference sequence). This CDR3 is built from 13 residues. CDR3 region: CASQRFEDVEQFF. CDR3 coding DNA: TGTGCCAGCCAGAGATTTGAGGATGTTGAGCAGTTCTTC.

CDR3 protein: CASSNLKLAGVVEQFF. In nucleotides, the CDR3 is TGTGCCAGCAGCAACCTCAAACTAGCGGGAGTAGTTGAGCAGTTCTTC. The chain couples TRBV13 to TRBJ2-1; 11 bases are shared with TRBD2. V was pared by 5 bases and J by 9 bases, with 12 bases of the junction left unmatched. Germline-derived CDR1 and CDR2 are PRHDT and FYEKMQ (reference sequence). The CDR3 runs 16 residues.

A remark on this clone: The junction and the germline gene differ at one end; a read error may be behind it. For the CDR3, the DNA is TGTGCCAGCTCACCATTGGCAGAGACTAAGTATGGCTACACCTTC. Protein product: CASSPLAETKYGYTF. The rearrangement links TRBV18 to TRBJ1-2; D unresolved. Germline CDR1 KGHSH, CDR2 LQKENI. CDR3 length equals 15 residues.

V is TRBV6-6 and J is TRBJ2-7; D is unresolved. Trimming stripped 0 bases from V and 3 bases from J, with 6 bases between. The CDR3 sequence is 13 residues long. Germline CDR1 reads MNHNY; CDR2 reads SVGAGI (reference sequence). The CDR3 spells CASSYSISYEQYF. The CDR3 bases are TGTGCCAGCAGTTACTCGATCAGCTACGAGCAGTACTTC.

The CDR3, as DNA: TGTGCCAGCTCACCAGCCGGGGGGAACACCGGGGAGCTGTTTTTT. Its protein is CASSPAGGNTGELFF. The chain joins TRBV18 to TRBJ2-2; possible D gene TRBD2, 6 bases. From germline, CDR1 is KGHSH and CDR2 LQKENI. V lost 2 bases and J 1 base, leaving 8 bases between the germline ends. The CDR3 runs to 15 residues.